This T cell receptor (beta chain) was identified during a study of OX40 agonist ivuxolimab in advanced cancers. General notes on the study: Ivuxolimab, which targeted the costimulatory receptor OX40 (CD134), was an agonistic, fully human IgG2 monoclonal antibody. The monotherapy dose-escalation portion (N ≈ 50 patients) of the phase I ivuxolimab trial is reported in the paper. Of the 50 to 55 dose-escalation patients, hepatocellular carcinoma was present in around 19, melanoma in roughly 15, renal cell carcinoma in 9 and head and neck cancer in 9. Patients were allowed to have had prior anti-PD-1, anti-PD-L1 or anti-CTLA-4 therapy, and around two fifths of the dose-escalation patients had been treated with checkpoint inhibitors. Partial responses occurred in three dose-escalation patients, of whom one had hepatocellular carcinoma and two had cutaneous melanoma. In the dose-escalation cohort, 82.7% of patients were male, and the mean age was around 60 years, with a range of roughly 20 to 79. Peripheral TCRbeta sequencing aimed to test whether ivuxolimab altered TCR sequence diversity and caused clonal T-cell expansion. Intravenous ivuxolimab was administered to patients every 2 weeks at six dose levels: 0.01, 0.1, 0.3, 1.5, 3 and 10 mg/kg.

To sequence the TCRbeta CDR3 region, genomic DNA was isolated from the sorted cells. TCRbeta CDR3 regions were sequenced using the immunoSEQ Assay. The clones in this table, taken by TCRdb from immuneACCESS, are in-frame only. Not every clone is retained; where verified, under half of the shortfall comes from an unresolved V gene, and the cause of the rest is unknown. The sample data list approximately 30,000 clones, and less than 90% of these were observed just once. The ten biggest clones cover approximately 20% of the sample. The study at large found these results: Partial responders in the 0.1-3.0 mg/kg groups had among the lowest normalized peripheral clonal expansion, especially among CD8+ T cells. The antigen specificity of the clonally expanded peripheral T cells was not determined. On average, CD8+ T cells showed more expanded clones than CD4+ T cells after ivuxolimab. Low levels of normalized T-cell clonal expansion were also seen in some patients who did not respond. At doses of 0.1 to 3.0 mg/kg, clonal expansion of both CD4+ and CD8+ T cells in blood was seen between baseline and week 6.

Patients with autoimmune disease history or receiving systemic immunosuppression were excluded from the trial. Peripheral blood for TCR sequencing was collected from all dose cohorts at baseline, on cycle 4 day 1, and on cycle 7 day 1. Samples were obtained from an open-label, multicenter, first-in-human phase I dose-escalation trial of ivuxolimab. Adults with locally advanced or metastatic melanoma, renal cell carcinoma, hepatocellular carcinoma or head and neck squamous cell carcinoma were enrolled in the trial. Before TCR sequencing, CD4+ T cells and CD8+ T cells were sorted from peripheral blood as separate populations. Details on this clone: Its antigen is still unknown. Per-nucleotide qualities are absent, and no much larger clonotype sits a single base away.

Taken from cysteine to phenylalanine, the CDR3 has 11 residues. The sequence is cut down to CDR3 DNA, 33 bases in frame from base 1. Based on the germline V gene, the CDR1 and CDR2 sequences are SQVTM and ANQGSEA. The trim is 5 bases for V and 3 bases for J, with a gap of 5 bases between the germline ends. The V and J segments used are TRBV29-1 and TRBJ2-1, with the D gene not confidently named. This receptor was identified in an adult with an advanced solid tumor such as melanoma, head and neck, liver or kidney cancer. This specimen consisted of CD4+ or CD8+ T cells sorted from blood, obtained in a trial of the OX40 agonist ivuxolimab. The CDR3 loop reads CSVLVYNEQFF. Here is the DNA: TGCAGCGTTCTAGTCTACAATGAGCAGTTCTTC.